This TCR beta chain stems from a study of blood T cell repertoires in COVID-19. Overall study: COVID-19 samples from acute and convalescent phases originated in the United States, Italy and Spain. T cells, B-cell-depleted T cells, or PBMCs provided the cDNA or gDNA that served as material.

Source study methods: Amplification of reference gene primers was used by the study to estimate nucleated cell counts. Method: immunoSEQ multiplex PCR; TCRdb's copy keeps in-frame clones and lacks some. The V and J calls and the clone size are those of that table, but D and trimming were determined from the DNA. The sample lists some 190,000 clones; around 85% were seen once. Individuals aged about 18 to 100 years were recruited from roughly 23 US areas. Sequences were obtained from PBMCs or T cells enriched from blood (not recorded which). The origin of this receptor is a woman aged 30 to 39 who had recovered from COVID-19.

The CDR3 is CASSQVGSHRGMDTQYF. The CDR3 DNA follows: TGTGCCAGCAGCCAAGTAGGATCCCACAGGGGTATGGATACGCAGTATTTT. The V call is TRBV4-2, the J call TRBJ2-3; TRBD1 matches 7 bases. CDR1 is LGHNA, CDR2 YNFKEQ, per germline. The CDR3 spans 17 residues. With V trimmed by 1 base and J by 6 bases, 13 bases remained unmatched.